This T cell receptor (beta chain) appears in the sequencing data of a study of blood T cell repertoires in COVID-19. Study information: Sites in the United States, Italy and Spain provided acute and convalescent COVID-19 samples. Nucleic acid was either cDNA or gDNA, and it came from T cells, B-cell-depleted T cells, or PBMCs.

Per the study methods: Cell counts per sample came from amplifying reference gene primers. The assay was immunoSEQ multiplex PCR, and TCRdb's table has in-frame clones only and misses some. V, J and clone size reflect that table, while D and trimming were determined from the DNA. The data show about 80,000 clones, 83% seen once. The CDR3 has 16 amino acids. Germline trimming cut 8 bases from V and 12 bases from J; bases unmatched to any gene: 20. CDR1 is WNHNN and CDR2 is SYGVQD in the germline V gene (reference sequence). This chain links TRBV10-1 with TRBJ1-5; 9 bases match TRBD1. This receptor was obtained from an elderly man with active or convalescent COVID-19. Sequenced sample: peripheral blood. The CDR3 nucleotides are TGCGCCAGCCCCAAGATCCGGGACAGGGCAATTGGGAGCCAGCATTTT. Translation: CASPKIRDRAIGSQHF.